The next 22 T cell receptor beta chains were all read from a single sample in a study of CD8 T cells in ankylosing spondylitis. Using its own MiXCR run on the 5' RACE reads, TCRdb lists one record per CDR3 protein. The table shows more than 5,500 distinct CDR3 sequences, with roughly 2.9% occurring only once. The sequenced sample consisted of blood, either unsorted or a sorted T cell fraction (not recorded which). The receptors derive from a female donor with ankylosing spondylitis or in good health (not recorded which).

This clonotype is labeled medium-sized. The chain is built from TRBV9 and TRBJ1-2, with D possibly matching TRBD1 (5 bases). V lost 0 bases, J lost 3 bases, and 12 bases lay in between. CDR3 length: 15 residues. CDR1 and CDR2 from the germline V gene are SGDLS and YYNGEE. CDR3 in amino acids: CASSVGQPEDYGYTF. In DNA form, the CDR3 reads TGTGCCAGCAGCGTAGGACAGCCAGAGGACTATGGCTACACCTTC.

This clonotype has a count of ten or more. The genes are TRBV9 and TRBJ2-1; 7 bases agree with TRBD1. CDR1 and CDR2 from the germline V gene are SGDLS and YYNGEE. The trim removed 0 bases at V and 2 bases at J, leaving 8 bases unmatched. The CDR3 extends over 17 amino acids. CDR3 amino acids: CASSVANPGQPYNEQFF. The CDR3 region has the DNA TGTGCCAGCAGCGTAGCAAACCCGGGACAGCCCTACAATGAGCAGTTCTTC.

This clonotype has ten or more counts. The V call is TRBV9, the J call TRBJ2-2; D gene ambiguous. The CDR3 contains 12 residues. V was shortened by 4 bases and J by 6 bases, with 7 bases between the two germline ends. Germline lookup yields CDR1 SGDLS and CDR2 YYNGEE. The CDR3 here is CASSQVSGELFF. CDR3 DNA: TGTGCCAGCAGCCAGGTGTCCGGGGAGCTGTTTTTT.

This clonotype was seen repeatedly, ten times or more. This chain uses TRBV9 with TRBJ1-5; possible D gene TRBD1, 5 bases. CDR3 length: 14 residues. With 2 bases removed from V and 1 base from J, the gap between germline ends came to 7 bases. The germline CDR1 and CDR2 sequences are SGDLS and YYNGEE. As DNA, the CDR3 is TGTGCCAGCAGCGTGGGGGGGAGCAATCAGCCCCAGCATTTT. This encodes CASSVGGSNQPQHF. The whole variable domain, filled in from reference TRBV9 and TRBJ1-5, reads DSGVTQTPKHLITATGQRVTLRCSPRSGDLSVYWYQQSLDQGLQFLIQYYNGEERAKGNILERFSAQQFPDLHSELNLSSLELGDSALYFCASSVGGSNQPQHFGDGTRLSIL.

In this sample, this clonotype turned up many times. V is TRBV9 and J is TRBJ2-3; unclear D gene. CDR1 and CDR2 from the germline V gene are SGDLS and YYNGEE. Trimming removed 0 bases at V and 3 bases at J, with 11 bases between. This CDR3 contains 15 residues. CDR3 region: CASSVDGLLTDTQYF. As DNA, the CDR3 is TGTGCCAGCAGCGTAGATGGTTTGCTAACAGATACGCAGTATTTT.

This clonotype has ten or more counts. The chain is built from TRBV9 and TRBJ2-5, with TRBD2 matching 10 bases. Germline V lookup: CDR1 SGDLS, CDR2 YYNGEE. V dropped 0 bases and J dropped 5; count of bases not matched to a gene: 7. This CDR3 spans 16 amino acids. This CDR3 reads CASSVGLAGEGETQYF. CDR3 sequence (DNA): TGTGCCAGCAGCGTAGGGCTAGCGGGAGAGGGGGAGACCCAGTACTTC.

This clonotype was seen many times. V is TRBV9 and J is TRBJ2-1; D call uncertain. V dropped 3 bases and J dropped 5 bases, with 9 bases sitting between them. The CDR3 has 13 residues. Germline-derived CDR1 and CDR2 are SGDLS and YYNGEE. The DNA of the CDR3 is TGTGCCAGCAGCGCCGACGGCGACAATGAGCAGTTCTTC. Amino acid sequence: CASSADGDNEQFF.

In this sample, this clonotype turned up many times. The chain combines TRBV9 with TRBJ2-1; TRBD2 aligns across 14 bases. This CDR3 has 15 residues. The germline gives CDR1 SGDLS, CDR2 YYNGEE. J lost 8 bases, V lost 3 bases, and 4 bases had no gene match. CDR3 amino acids: CASSGGTSGSDEQFF. CDR3 sequence (DNA): TGTGCCAGCAGCGGCGGGACTAGCGGGAGTGATGAGCAGTTCTTC.

The sample holds many counts of this clonotype. Relative to the germline gene, one junction end is altered; a read error may explain this. The chain has TRBV9 and TRBJ2-5, with a weak D call TRBD2 (6 bases). The CDR3 is made up of 18 amino acids. CDR1 is SGDLS, CDR2 YYNGEE, per germline. The CDR3 bases are TGTGCCAGCAGCGTAGAGGTTGGAGGGGCCAGCGACCAGGAGACCCAGTACTTC. Its protein product is CASSVEVGGASDQETQYF.

Judged by abundance, this clonotype is medium-sized. The chain uses TRBV9 and TRBJ2-2; D may correspond to TRBD1 or TRBD2 (5 bases each). Looked up from germline, CDR1 is SGDLS and CDR2 is YYNGEE. Trimming pared 0 bases from V and 0 bases from J, leaving 12 bases between. The CDR3 covers 17 residues. The CDR3 reads CASSVVGETSNTGELFF. As DNA, the CDR3 is TGTGCCAGCAGCGTAGTGGGGGAAACTTCGAACACCGGGGAGCTGTTTTTT.

This clonotype was observed many times. This chain connects TRBV9 to TRBJ2-5; 8 bases are shared with TRBD2. The V segment lost 3 bases and the J segment 4 bases; nucleotides outside the gene matches: 5. The CDR3 length is 14 residues. Germline assignment: CDR1 SGDLS and CDR2 YYNGEE. The CDR3 DNA reads as TGTGCCAGCAGCGCCCCCGGGGGGGGAGAGACCCAGTACTTC. Its protein is CASSAPGGGETQYF.

This clonotype has a count of ten or more. The chain combines TRBV9 with TRBJ2-7, with a weak D call TRBD2 (5 bases). The CDR3 has 13 residues. CDR1 is SGDLS, CDR2 YYNGEE, per germline. Trimming stripped 4 bases from V and 6 bases from J, with 14 bases between. The CDR3 DNA sequence: TGTGCCAGCAGCCTCCCCCCCGAGGGCGAGCAGTACTTC. The encoded protein is CASSLPPEGEQYF. The whole variable domain, filled in from reference TRBV9 and TRBJ2-7, reads DSGVTQTPKHLITATGQRVTLRCSPRSGDLSVYWYQQSLDQGLQFLIQYYNGEERAKGNILERFSAQQFPDLHSELNLSSLELGDSALYFCASSLPPEGEQYFGPGTRLTVT.

This clonotype was observed at least ten times. The chain carries TRBV9 and TRBJ2-2; tentative D call: TRBD2 (5 bases). CDR1 is SGDLS and CDR2 is YYNGEE in the germline V gene. V lost 0 bases and J lost 7, with 13 bases in between. There are 15 residues in the CDR3. The CDR3 DNA reads as TGTGCCAGCAGCGTAGGGGGTTCTGAGGGCGGGGAGCTGTTTTTT. This sequence encodes CASSVGGSEGGELFF.

This clonotype was counted many times. V is TRBV9 and J is TRBJ2-5; D is ambiguous. The CDR3 length is 15 residues. Between the trimmed V and J ends, which lost 0 bases and 5 bases, there was a span of 14 bases. Germline CDR1 SGDLS, CDR2 YYNGEE. The CDR3 DNA reads TGTGCCAGCAGCGTAGGGGTTGAGATCTCCGAGACCCAGTACTTC. Protein product: CASSVGVEISETQYF.

This clonotype is medium-sized in the sample. The J gene is TRBJ2-7, the V gene TRBV9; TRBD2 aligns across 8 bases. There are 16 residues in the CDR3. In germline, CDR1 is SGDLS, CDR2 YYNGEE. The V gene end was trimmed by 3 bases and the J gene end by 3 bases; junction bases not matched to a gene: 11. The CDR3 reads CASSAEPGGGSYEQYF. DNA of the CDR3: TGTGCCAGCAGCGCGGAACCGGGAGGGGGGAGCTACGAGCAGTACTTC. Full variable domain (outside the CDR3, taken from reference TRBV9 and TRBJ2-7): DSGVTQTPKHLITATGQRVTLRCSPRSGDLSVYWYQQSLDQGLQFLIQYYNGEERAKGNILERFSAQQFPDLHSELNLSSLELGDSALYFCASSAEPGGGSYEQYFGPGTRLTVT.

In its sample, this clonotype was seen many times. This rearrangement joins TRBV9 to TRBJ1-2, with D unclear. CDR1 and CDR2 (germline): SGDLS, YYNGEE. This CDR3 has 13 residues. Trimming took off 0 bases at V and 8 bases at J, with 11 bases between the two ends. The CDR3 DNA follows: TGTGCCAGCAGCGTAGTACGGGGAGGCGGCTACACCTTC. Protein product: CASSVVRGGGYTF.

This clonotype was counted ten times or more. V gene TRBV9 combines with J gene TRBJ2-7, with unresolved D. Germline V CDR1 and CDR2: SGDLS, YYNGEE. V lost 1 base to trimming and J lost 6 bases, with 11 bases between them. This CDR3 contains 13 residues. Written as DNA, the CDR3 is TGTGCCAGCAGCGTAAAGGGCGGCGGCGAGCAGTACTTC. This sequence encodes CASSVKGGGEQYF.

This clonotype was seen ten or more times. The chain couples TRBV9 to TRBJ2-3, with 7 bases that match TRBD1. Per the germline V gene, CDR1 is SGDLS and CDR2 is YYNGEE. This CDR3 region has 14 residues. After removal of 5 bases from V and 5 bases from J, the junction contained 8 bases not matched to a gene. The CDR3 sequence: CASSSLTGVDTQYF. CDR3 sequence (DNA): TGTGCCAGCAGTTCATTAACAGGGGTAGATACGCAGTATTTT.

The sample holds many counts of this clonotype. V gene TRBV9 combines with J gene TRBJ1-2, with 10 nucleotides matching TRBD1. J gave up 8 bases and V 4 bases, and 8 bases lay outside the gene matches. Germline CDR1 is SGDLS and CDR2 is YYNGEE. There are 14 residues in the CDR3. The CDR3: CASSPTGQGIGYTF. The CDR3 DNA reads as TGTGCCAGCAGCCCAACGGGACAGGGGATAGGCTACACCTTC.

Ten or more counts support this clonotype. This chain joins TRBV9 and TRBJ2-3; the match to TRBD2 covers 9 bases. Germline V gives CDR1 SGDLS, CDR2 YYNGEE. V lost 5 bases, J lost 0 bases, and 1 base stayed unmatched. This CDR3 has 14 residues. CDR3 DNA sequence: TGTGCCAGCAGTACTAGCGGGAGCACAGATACGCAGTATTTT. Protein product: CASSTSGSTDTQYF.

In this sample, this clonotype turned up a few times. The chain uses TRBV9 and TRBJ1-6; D is uncertain. The CDR3 is 15 amino acids. CDR1 SGDLS and CDR2 YYNGEE come from the germline V gene. The V end was cut by 7 bases, the J end by 0 bases, with 11 bases between. CDR3 loop: CASQSDDSYNSPLHF. For the CDR3, the DNA is TGTGCCAGCCAGTCGGACGACTCCTATAATTCACCCCTCCACTTT.

This clonotype has a count of ten or more. The V and J genes are TRBV9 and TRBJ2-1; 7 bases are shared with TRBD2. CDR3 length: 15 amino acids. CDR1 and CDR2 from the germline V gene are SGDLS and YYNGEE. After removal of 0 bases from V and 7 bases from J, the junction contained 7 bases not matched to a gene. The CDR3 region is CASSVESGTFNEQFF. The CDR3 bases are TGTGCCAGCAGCGTAGAGAGCGGGACTTTTAATGAGCAGTTCTTC.